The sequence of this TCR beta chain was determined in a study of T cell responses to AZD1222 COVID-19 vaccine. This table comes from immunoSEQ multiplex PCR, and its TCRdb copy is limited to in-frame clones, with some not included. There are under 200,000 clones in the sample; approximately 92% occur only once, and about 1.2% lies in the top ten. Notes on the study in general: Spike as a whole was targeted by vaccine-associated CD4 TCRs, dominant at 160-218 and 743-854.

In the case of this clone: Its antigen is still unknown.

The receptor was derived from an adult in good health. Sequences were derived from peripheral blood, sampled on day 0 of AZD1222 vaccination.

The CDR3 DNA reads TGTGCCAGCGGAACCCAGATGAACACTGAAGCTTTCTTT. Translating gives CASGTQMNTEAFF. The gene calls are TRBV7-3 and TRBJ1-1, with no clear D. The germline gives CDR1 SGHTA, CDR2 FQGTGA. V gave up 8 bases and J gave up 0 bases, with 10 bases separating them. The CDR3 is 13 amino acids.